This entry lists 27 T cell receptor beta chains sequenced from one sample in a study of T cell responses to AZD1222 COVID-19 vaccine (dated by TCRdb to the early 2020s). To prepare the library, the immunoSEQ multiplex PCR assay was applied. In TCRdb, the immuneACCESS table is reduced to in-frame sequences with V and J assigned. These tables do not hold every clone; where another copy was compared, an unresolved V gene accounts for under half, and the others remain unexplained. The sample table records about 160,000 clones; around 90% of these occur just once. 1.5% to 2% of the sample comes from the top ten. What the time point label conveys for this sample: baseline before first vaccination. The material sequenced was peripheral blood, taken on day 0 of AZD1222 vaccination. These receptors originate from an adult in good health.

The chain employs TRBV18 and TRBJ2-7; D call uncertain. CDR3 size: 14 residues. The germline V gene has CDR1 KGHSH and CDR2 LQKENI. Trimming took off 0 bases at V and 0 bases at J, with 6 bases between the two ends. The CDR3 is CASSPPTGSYEQYF. CDR3 nucleotide sequence: TGTGCCAGCTCACCACCGACGGGCTCCTACGAGCAGTACTTC.

The chain joins TRBV28 to TRBJ1-1; D possibly corresponds to TRBD1 (6 bases). The CDR3 is 13 residues long. Germline CDR1 reads MDHEN; CDR2 reads SYDVKM. V was cut by 4 bases and J by 4 bases, with 10 bases left in between. The CDR3: CASSSQGRTEAFF. CDR3 coding DNA: TGTGCCAGCAGTTCTCAGGGGCGCACTGAAGCTTTCTTT.

Written as DNA, the CDR3 is TGTGCCAGCAGCGGGGGGTTCGTTCAGAACACTGAAGCTTTCTTT. This translates into CASSGGFVQNTEAFF. This chain connects TRBV5-5 to TRBJ1-1; possible D gene TRBD1, 5 bases. Germline V CDR1 and CDR2: SGHKS, YYEKEE (reference sequence). V was pared by 4 bases and J by 1 base, with 14 bases between. The CDR3 extends over 15 amino acids.

In DNA, the CDR3 is TGTGCCAGCAGCTTGTTTGACGTTGAGGGCTACACCTTC. It translates to CASSLFDVEGYTF. The chain carries TRBV5-6 and TRBJ1-2; D not resolved. CDR1 and CDR2 from the germline V gene are SGHDT and YYEEEE. The CDR3 is 13 residues long. Trimming left V 1 base short and J 8 bases short, with 12 bases between.

This clone occurred once. This chain uses TRBV30 with TRBJ1-3; D remains ambiguous. The CDR3 consists of 13 residues. Germline CDR1 GTSNPN, CDR2 SVGIG (reference sequence). Trimming took off 4 bases at V and 0 bases at J, with 7 bases between the two ends. The chain's CDR3 is CAWTPYSGNTIYF. The CDR3 coding sequence is TGTGCCTGGACGCCTTACTCTGGAAACACCATATATTTT.

The CDR3 region is CASSQDLGTGLGEQYF. The CDR3 DNA is TGTGCCAGCAGCCAAGATCTCGGGACTGGGTTGGGCGAGCAGTACTTC. The gene calls are TRBV3-1 (or the pseudogene TRBV3-2) and TRBJ2-7; TRBD2 is a possible D gene (6 bases). V lost 0 bases and J 6 bases, leaving 18 bases between the germline ends. CDR3 length equals 16 residues. Germline V CDR1 and CDR2: LGHDT, YNNKEL (reference sequence).

The chain joins TRBV5-6 to TRBJ1-2; D is possibly TRBD1 (6 bases). Trimming cost V 3 bases and J 3 bases, with 15 bases left between them. The CDR3 is made up of 15 amino acids. The germline V gene encodes CDR1 SGHDT and CDR2 YYEEEE. DNA of the CDR3: TGTGCCAGCAGCTCCTCAAGACAGGCATACTATGGCTACACCTTC. It codes for CASSSSRQAYYGYTF.

V is TRBV7-3 and J is TRBJ2-2, with no clear D. The CDR3 sequence is 13 residues long. Trimming took 5 bases from V and 0 from J, leaving 4 bases between them. Germline V gives CDR1 SGHTA, CDR2 FQGTGA. The chain's CDR3 is CASSASNTGELFF. The DNA of the CDR3 is TGTGCCAGCAGCGCTTCGAACACCGGGGAGCTGTTTTTT.

The CDR3 is CASSGPTSVETGELFF. The CDR3 coding sequence is TGTGCCAGCAGCGGCCCGACTAGCGTTGAGACCGGGGAGCTGTTTTTT. The chain uses TRBV2 and TRBJ2-2; 8 positions match TRBD2. With 6 bases clipped from V and 5 bases from J, the junction kept 11 bases outside the gene matches. Germline values: CDR1 SNHLY, CDR2 FYNNEI. This CDR3 has 16 amino acids.

This rearrangement joins TRBV5-1 to TRBJ2-7; D might be TRBD1 or TRBD2, each matching 5 bases. This CDR3 is built from 16 residues. Germline-derived CDR1 and CDR2 are SGHRS and YFSETQ. Trimming left V 2 bases short and J 1 base short, with 16 bases between. The CDR3 region has the DNA TGCGCCAGCAGCTTAGGCCAGGGAGCCTCTTCCTACGAGCAGTACTTC. Protein product: CASSLGQGASSYEQYF.

The gene calls are TRBV2 and TRBJ2-7; TRBD2 matches 9 bases. CDR1 is SNHLY and CDR2 is FYNNEI in the germline V gene. This CDR3 has 15 amino acids. Unmatched junction bases numbered 8, after V lost 6 bases and J lost 2 bases. DNA for the CDR3: TGTGCCAGCAGGGTCTCTAGCGGGGTTACCTACGAGCAGTACTTC. Its translation: CASRVSSGVTYEQYF.

CDR3 residues: CASSFGQTYEQYF. The CDR3 DNA reads as TGTGCCAGCAGCTTCGGGCAGACCTACGAGCAGTACTTC. The chain uses TRBV5-5 and TRBJ2-7; D unresolved. Germline CDR1 SGHKS, CDR2 YYEKEE (reference sequence). Trimming left V 2 bases short and J 2 bases short, with 8 bases between. This CDR3 is 13 amino acids long.

The chain recombines TRBV7-2 with TRBJ1-6; D is unresolved. Trimming cost V 5 bases and J 5 bases, with 13 bases left between them. The CDR3 runs 15 residues. Per the germline V gene, CDR1 is SGHTA and CDR2 is FQGNSA. The CDR3 nucleotides are TGTGCCAGCAGCCCCCGCAGGAGTAATAATTCACCCCTCCACTTT. It translates to CASSPRRSNNSPLHF.

V gene TRBV5-5 combines with J gene TRBJ2-2; TRBD2 matches 8 bases. V lost 0 bases, J lost 7 bases, and 5 bases stayed unmatched. CDR1 SGHKS and CDR2 YYEKEE come from the germline V gene (reference sequence). This CDR3 region has 15 residues. The CDR3 region is CASSLVSGVSGELFF. The CDR3, as DNA: TGTGCCAGCAGCTTGGTTAGCGGGGTGAGCGGGGAGCTGTTTTTT.

This sequence joins TRBV27 and TRBJ1-1; 8 bases map to TRBD1. Germline trimming cut 7 bases from V and 4 bases from J; bases unmatched to any gene: 5. The CDR3 is made up of 13 amino acids. Germline V gene lookup returns CDR1 MNHEY and CDR2 SMNVEV (reference sequence). CDR3 bases: TGTGCCAGCACCCCTGGGACAGGCACTGAAGCTTTCTTT. Translated, it gives CASTPGTGTEAFF.

The chain employs TRBV9 and TRBJ2-3, with unresolved D. The CDR3 length is 12 residues. The germline V gene has CDR1 SGDLS and CDR2 YYNGEE. Trimming took 4 bases from V and 1 from J, leaving 4 bases between them. The CDR3: CASSFGTDTQYF. The DNA for the CDR3 is TGTGCCAGCAGCTTCGGCACAGATACGCAGTATTTT.

This chain connects TRBV27 to TRBJ2-3; D gene unclear. The germline V gene encodes CDR1 MNHEY and CDR2 SMNVEV (reference sequence). Trimming took off 5 bases at V and 0 bases at J, with 12 bases between the two ends. The CDR3 contains 15 residues. CDR3 DNA sequence: TGTGCCAGCAGTGTGGGGTTCGGAAGCACAGATACGCAGTATTTT. It yields the protein CASSVGFGSTDTQYF.

The V gene is TRBV19, the J gene TRBJ2-7, with 9 bases lining up with TRBD1. Trimming took 3 bases from V and 4 from J; bases not matched to a gene: 1. Germline V gene sequence: CDR1 LNHDA, CDR2 SQIVND (reference sequence). This CDR3 has 13 residues. The CDR3 nucleotides are TGTGCCAGTAGTATCGGACAGGGGTACGAGCAGTACTTC. This encodes CASSIGQGYEQYF.

The rearrangement links TRBV7-9 to TRBJ1-5; no definite D call. The germline V gene encodes CDR1 SEHNR and CDR2 FQNEAQ (reference sequence). The CDR3 has 14 residues. V was cut by 1 base and J by 8 bases, with 12 bases left in between. The CDR3 loop is CASSLETVREPQHF. The CDR3 coding sequence is TGTGCCAGCAGCTTAGAGACGGTTAGGGAGCCCCAGCATTTT.

In its sample, this clone was seen once. J is TRBJ2-5 and V is TRBV29-1; D gene ambiguous. The CDR3 length is 12 residues. The V gene lost 7 bases and the J gene lost 1 base, with 10 bases spanning the gap. CDR1 SQVTM and CDR2 ANQGSEA come from the germline V gene. CDR3: CSDRAAQETQYF. The CDR3, as DNA: TGCAGCGATCGGGCAGCCCAAGAGACCCAGTACTTC.

This chain joins TRBV3-1 (or the pseudogene TRBV3-2) and TRBJ1-6; the match to TRBD1 covers 7 bases. The germline gives CDR1 LGHDT, CDR2 YNNKEL (reference sequence). Germline trimming cut 10 bases from V and 7 bases from J; bases unmatched to any gene: 7. CDR3 length equals 13 residues. The CDR3 loop is CATTQGRNSPLHF. As DNA, the CDR3 is TGTGCCACCACACAGGGGCGGAATTCACCCCTCCACTTT.

V usage is TRBV5-4 and J usage is TRBJ1-6; D is ambiguous. The ends were cut back, 0 bases at V and 9 bases at J, with 10 bases in the middle. Germline CDR1 reads SGHNT; CDR2 reads YYREEE (reference sequence). The CDR3 extends over 14 amino acids. The CDR3 protein is CASSLGTDSSPLHF. The CDR3 DNA sequence: TGTGCCAGCAGCTTGGGGACGGACTCTTCACCCCTCCACTTT. Supplemented by reference TRBV5-4 and TRBJ1-6, the full variable domain reads ETGVTQSPTHLIKTRGQQVTLRCSSQSGHNTVSWYQQALGQGPQFIFQYYREEENGRGNFPPRFSGLQFPNYSSELNVNALELDDSALYLCASSLGTDSSPLHFGNGTRLTVT.

This clone appeared a few times. The chain has TRBV5-6 and TRBJ1-3; 7 bases map to TRBD1. The germline CDR1 and CDR2 sequences are SGHDT and YYEEEE. V shed 3 bases and J 6 bases; nucleotides not matched to a gene: 15. The CDR3 is made up of 17 amino acids. The CDR3 DNA sequence: TGTGCCAGCAGCTCGCTCGGGGGACAGCCGAGGATAAACACCATATATTTT. This encodes CASSSLGGQPRINTIYF.

This chain links TRBV24-1 with TRBJ2-1, with 12 nucleotides matching TRBD2. V dropped 7 bases and J dropped 8; count of bases not matched to a gene: 11. The V gene's germline CDR1 is KGHDR and CDR2 SFDVKD. The CDR3 length is 16 residues. In DNA form, the CDR3 reads TGTGCCACCAGCCCCCTAGCGGGGGGGCCTCTGGATGAGCAGTTCTTC. Translation: CATSPLAGGPLDEQFF.

This chain joins TRBV3-1 (or the pseudogene TRBV3-2) and TRBJ1-6; no reliable D call. CDR1 and CDR2 (germline): LGHDT, YNNKEL (reference sequence). The CDR3 spans 14 residues. V shed 4 bases and J shed 6 bases, with 10 bases lying between them. This CDR3 reads CASSPVEINSPLHF. Here the CDR3 DNA reads TGTGCCAGCAGCCCGGTCGAGATTAATTCACCCCTCCACTTT.

The chain employs TRBV4-3 and TRBJ1-2; the match to TRBD1 covers 8 bases. Germline CDR1 and CDR2: LGHNA and YSLEER. Germline trimming cut 0 bases from V and 8 bases from J; bases unmatched to any gene: 5. The CDR3 spans 14 residues. This CDR3 is CASSQDGTGLGYTF. The DNA of the CDR3 is TGCGCCAGCAGCCAAGATGGGACAGGTTTAGGCTACACCTTC.

The rearrangement links TRBV29-1 to TRBJ2-1; 8 nucleotides agree with TRBD1. Looked up from germline, CDR1 is SQVTM and CDR2 is ANQGSEA. The trim removed 4 bases at V and 6 bases at J, leaving 8 bases unmatched. This CDR3 comprises 14 residues. The CDR3 DNA sequence: TGCAGCGTTGTCCGTTCAGGGGGCATCAATGAGCAGTTCTTC. Its protein product is CSVVRSGGINEQFF.